This TCR beta chain emerged from a study of T cell responses to AZD1222 COVID-19 vaccine. The study, taken as a whole, reports: The donor cohort was predominantly white British with a female majority, and clonal diversity may have been underestimated. Increases in Spike-specific TCR breadth and depth were seen after two AZD1222 doses.

The CDR3 length is 17 residues. Per the germline V gene, CDR1 is LNHDA and CDR2 is SQIVND (reference sequence). V lost 6 bases to trimming and J lost 0 bases, with 17 bases between them. Some clones are missing from TCRdb's copy, which holds only in-frame ones; the method was immunoSEQ multiplex PCR. Seen here are about 160,000 clones, approximately 92% observed once, and the top ten hold 3% to 3.5%. Details on this clone: Antigen specificity is unknown.

V gene TRBV19 combines with J gene TRBJ2-2; D unresolved. Sequenced here: peripheral blood, sampled 28 days after the second AZD1222 dose. The receptor's source is an adult who received the AZD1222 COVID-19 vaccine. CDR3 protein: CASSPWTAEPNTGELFF. Written as DNA, the CDR3 is TGTGCCAGTAGCCCTTGGACCGCCGAACCGAACACCGGGGAGCTGTTTTTT.